The source of this TCR beta chain is a study of T cell responses to AZD1222 COVID-19 vaccine. Concerning this clone itself: What it recognizes is unknown.

With V trimmed by 3 bases and J by 8 bases, 4 bases remained unmatched. This CDR3 comprises 13 residues. CDR1 is SGHTS and CDR2 is YDEGEE in the germline V gene. Clones were sequenced by immunoSEQ multiplex PCR, and TCRdb holds only the in-frame ones, with some missing. This table has 100,000 to 150,000 clones, 90% appearing once. Findings and limits, study-wide: White British ancestry dominated among donors, who included more females, and clonal diversity was possibly underestimated. Just a handful of AZD1222 recipients were seropositive at baseline. There were vaccine-associated CD4 TCRs across spike, dominant at 160-218 and 743-854.

This material consisted of peripheral blood, taken on day 0 of AZD1222 vaccination. The chain carries TRBV5-8 and TRBJ2-1; 8 bases align to TRBD1. The receptor's source is an adult in good health. The CDR3 protein is CASSSRGRDEQFF. Here the CDR3 DNA reads TGTGCCAGCAGCTCCAGGGGGCGGGATGAGCAGTTCTTC.